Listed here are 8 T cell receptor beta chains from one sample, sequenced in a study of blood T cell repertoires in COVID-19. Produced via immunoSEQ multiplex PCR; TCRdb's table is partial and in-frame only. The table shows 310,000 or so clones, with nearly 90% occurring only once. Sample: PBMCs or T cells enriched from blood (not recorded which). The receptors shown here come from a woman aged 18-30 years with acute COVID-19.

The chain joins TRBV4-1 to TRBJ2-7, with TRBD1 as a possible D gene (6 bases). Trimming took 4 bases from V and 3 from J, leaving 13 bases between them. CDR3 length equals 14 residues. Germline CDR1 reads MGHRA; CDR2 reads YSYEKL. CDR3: CASSPGHRNYEQYF. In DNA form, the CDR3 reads TGCGCCAGCAGCCCGGGACACCGAAACTACGAGCAGTACTTC.

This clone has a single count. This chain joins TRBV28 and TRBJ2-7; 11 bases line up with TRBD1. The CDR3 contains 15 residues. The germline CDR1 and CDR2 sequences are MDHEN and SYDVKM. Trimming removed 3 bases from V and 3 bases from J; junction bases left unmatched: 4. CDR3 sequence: CASSFPDRGLYEQYF. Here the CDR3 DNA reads TGTGCCAGCAGTTTCCCGGACAGGGGGCTCTACGAGCAGTACTTC.

The CDR3: CATSAGTSSLYGYTF. CDR3 in DNA: TGTGCCACCAGTGCTGGGACTTCGTCCCTCTATGGCTACACCTTC. V is TRBV24-1 and J is TRBJ1-2, with D possibly matching TRBD1 (5 bases). Between the trimmed V and J ends, which lost 5 bases and 4 bases, there was a span of 16 bases. CDR3 length: 15 amino acids. Germline V lookup: CDR1 KGHDR, CDR2 SFDVKD.

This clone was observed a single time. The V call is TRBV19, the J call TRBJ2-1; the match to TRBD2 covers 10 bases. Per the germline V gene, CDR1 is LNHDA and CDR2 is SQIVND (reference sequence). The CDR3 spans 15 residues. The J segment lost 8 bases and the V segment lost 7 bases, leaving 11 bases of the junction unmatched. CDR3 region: CASIRTSGHVDEQFF. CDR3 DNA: TGTGCCAGTATAAGGACTAGCGGCCACGTCGATGAGCAGTTCTTC.

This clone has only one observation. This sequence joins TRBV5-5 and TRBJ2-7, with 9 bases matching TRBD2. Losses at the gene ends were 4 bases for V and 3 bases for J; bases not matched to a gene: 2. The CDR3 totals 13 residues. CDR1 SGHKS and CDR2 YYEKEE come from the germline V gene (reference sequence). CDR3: CASSLREGYEQYF. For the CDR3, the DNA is TGTGCCAGCAGCCTGCGGGAGGGCTACGAGCAGTACTTC. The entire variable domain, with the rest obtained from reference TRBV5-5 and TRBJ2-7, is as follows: DAGVTQSPTHLIKTRGQQVTLRCSPISGHKSVSWYQQVLGQGPQFIFQYYEKEERGRGNFPDRFSARQFPNYSSELNVNALLLGDSALYLCASSLREGYEQYFGPGTRLTVT.

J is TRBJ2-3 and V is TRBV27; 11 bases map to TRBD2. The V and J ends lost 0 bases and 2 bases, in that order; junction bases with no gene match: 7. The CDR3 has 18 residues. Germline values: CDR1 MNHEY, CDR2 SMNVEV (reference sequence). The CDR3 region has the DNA TGTGCCAGCAGTTTATCCTTAGCGGGAGGGGGTTACACAGATACGCAGTATTTT. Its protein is CASSLSLAGGGYTDTQYF.

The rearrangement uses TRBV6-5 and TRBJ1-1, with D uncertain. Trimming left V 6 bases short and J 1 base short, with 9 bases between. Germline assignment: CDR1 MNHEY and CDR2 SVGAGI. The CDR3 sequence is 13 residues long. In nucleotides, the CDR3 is TGTGCCAGCAGCGGACGGGGGAACACTGAAGCTTTCTTT. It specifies CASSGRGNTEAFF.

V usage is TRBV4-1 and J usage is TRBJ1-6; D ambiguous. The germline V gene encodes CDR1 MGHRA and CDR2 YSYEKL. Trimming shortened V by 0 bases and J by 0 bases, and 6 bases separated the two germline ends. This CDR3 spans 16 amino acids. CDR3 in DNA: TGCGCCAGCAGCCAAGATTTCGGCTCCTATAATTCACCCCTCCACTTT. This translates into CASSQDFGSYNSPLHF.